This TCR beta chain was profiled in a study of T cell responses to AZD1222 COVID-19 vaccine. The overall study: Researchers grouped second doses given at about 4 or about 12 weeks into one pool. Regarding the study as a whole: White British donors predominated, females outnumbered males, and clonal diversity was possibly underestimated.

The germline V and J ends were trimmed by 7 bases and 5 bases, with 20 bases remaining between them. This CDR3 is built from 15 residues. Germline V gene sequence: CDR1 SGHTA, CDR2 FQGNSA. Assay: immunoSEQ multiplex PCR; the TCRdb copy retains only in-frame clones and omits some. The table lists fewer than 130,000 clones, over 75% of them singletons. Details on this clone: The antigen is not known.

The sequences come from peripheral blood, collected on day 0 of AZD1222 vaccination. This clonotype was sampled from an adult in good health. The J gene is TRBJ2-5, the V gene TRBV7-2; TRBD1 or TRBD2 may be the D gene (6 bases each). The CDR3 nucleotides are TGTGCCAGCACCCCAAGTGGGGGGCTGGGGGAGACCCAGTACTTC. Its translation: CASTPSGGLGETQYF.